This passage covers 10 T cell receptor beta chains from one sample sequenced in a study of early T cells in non-severe SARS-CoV-2 infection. TCRdb used MiXCR to reprocess the 5' RACE reads, holding one entry per CDR3 protein. The data show roughly 76,000 distinct CDR3 sequences, less than 15% seen once. Specimen: whole blood. These receptors were taken from an adult who was a healthcare worker with PCR-confirmed SARS-CoV-2 infection or an uninfected control (not recorded which).

The chain uses TRBV11-2 and TRBJ2-7, with D hard to call. The CDR3 has 11 residues. The V gene lost 1 base and the J gene lost 12 bases, with 10 bases spanning the gap. Germline-derived CDR1 and CDR2 are SGHAT and FQNNGV. CDR3 sequence (DNA): TGTGCCAGCAGCTTAGCCCCTGGTCTGTACTTC. This encodes CASSLAPGLYF.

This clonotype was picked up many times. The chain carries TRBV6-1 and TRBJ2-3; TRBD1 or TRBD2 may be the D gene (6 bases each). The CDR3 contains 16 residues. V was clipped by 4 bases and J by 2 bases, with 16 bases between them. Germline V lookup: CDR1 MNHNS, CDR2 SASEGT. CDR3 residues: CASSVRGSGHTDTQYF. CDR3 bases: TGTGCCAGCAGTGTTAGGGGGAGCGGGCACACAGATACGCAGTATTTT.

This clonotype was counted only a few times. This rearrangement joins TRBV30 to TRBJ2-3, with D possibly TRBD2 on 6 matching bases. Germline V gives CDR1 GTSNPN, CDR2 SVGIG (reference sequence). Trimming took 4 bases from V and 4 from J, leaving 21 bases between them. The CDR3 is 16 residues long. The CDR3 bases are TGTGCCTGGAACACCCCCAAACGCGGGAAAGCAGATACGCAGTATTTT. This sequence encodes CAWNTPKRGKADTQYF.

In this sample, this clonotype turned up many times. V gene TRBV6-5 combines with J gene TRBJ1-2; D gene uncertain. CDR1 is MNHEY, CDR2 SVGAGI, per germline. This CDR3 is 13 amino acids long. V was pared by 2 bases and J by 0 bases, with 4 bases between. In DNA form, the CDR3 reads TGTGCCAGCAGTTACGTATCTAACTATGGCTACACCTTC. This codes for CASSYVSNYGYTF.

Of note for this clonotype: Possible read error: a much larger clone is one base away. This chain connects TRBV7-9 to TRBJ1-3, with D perhaps matching TRBD1 (6 bases). The CDR3 sequence is 14 residues long. CDR1 and CDR2 (germline): SEHNR, FQNEAQ (reference sequence). The DNA of the CDR3 is TGTGCCAGCAGCTCCACGGGGGCTGGAGACACCATATATTTT. It translates to CASSSTGAGDTIYF.

This clonotype was seen ten or more times. The chain employs TRBV29-1 and TRBJ1-1; 7 bases match TRBD1. Germline values: CDR1 SQVTM, CDR2 ANQGSEA. The CDR3 is 13 residues long. V lost 4 bases and J lost 5; bases outside the gene matches: 7. CDR3 sequence (DNA): TGCAGCGTTGGAGCAGGGGGGCAAACTGAAGCTTTCTTT. It codes for CSVGAGGQTEAFF.

This clonotype was seen many times. The chain links TRBV7-9 to TRBJ2-5; 13 bases match TRBD2. J gave up 8 bases and V 5 bases, and 5 bases lay outside the gene matches. Germline V gene data show CDR1 as SEHNR and CDR2 as FQNEAQ (reference sequence). This CDR3 is built from 14 residues. CDR3 amino acids: CASSLGLAGDTQYF. The CDR3 DNA is TGTGCCAGCAGCCTCGGACTAGCGGGAGATACCCAGTACTTC.

The V gene is TRBV5-1, the J gene TRBJ1-1; D call uncertain. Per the germline V gene, CDR1 is SGHRS and CDR2 is YFSETQ. V lost 1 base and J 3 bases, leaving 7 bases between the germline ends. There are 13 residues in the CDR3. In nucleotides, the CDR3 is TGCGCCAGCAGCTTGAAGGCGGACACTGAAGCTTTCTTT. It specifies CASSLKADTEAFF.

Many counts were recorded for this clonotype. This chain joins TRBV14 and TRBJ2-7; D tentatively reads TRBD1 or TRBD2 (5 bases each). The CDR3 runs to 15 residues. Germline V gives CDR1 SGHDN, CDR2 FVKESK. Trimming stripped 4 bases from V and 6 bases from J, with 19 bases between. The CDR3 DNA sequence: TGTGCCAGCAGCCTGTCCGTAAGTGGGGCGGGCGAGCAGTACTTC. Its translation: CASSLSVSGAGEQYF.

The chain is built from TRBV5-1 and TRBJ2-1, with D tentatively TRBD2 (6 bases). Germline V gives CDR1 SGHRS, CDR2 YFSETQ. The CDR3 is 13 residues long. The ends were cut back, 4 bases at V and 9 bases at J, with 14 bases in the middle. CDR3 coding DNA: TGCGCCAGCAGCCTAGGACTAACTCGTGAGCAGTTCTTC. Protein sequence: CASSLGLTREQFF.